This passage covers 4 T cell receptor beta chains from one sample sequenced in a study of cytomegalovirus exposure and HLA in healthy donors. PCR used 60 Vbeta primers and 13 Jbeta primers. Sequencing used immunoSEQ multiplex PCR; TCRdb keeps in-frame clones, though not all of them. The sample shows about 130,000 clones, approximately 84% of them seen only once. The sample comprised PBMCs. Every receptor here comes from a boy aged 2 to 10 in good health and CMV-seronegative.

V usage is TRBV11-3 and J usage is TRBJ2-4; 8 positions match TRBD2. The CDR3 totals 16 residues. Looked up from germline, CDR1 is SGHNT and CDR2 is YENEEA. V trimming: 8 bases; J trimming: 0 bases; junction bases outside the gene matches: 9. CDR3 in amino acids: CASHPGGGIAKNIQYF. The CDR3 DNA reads TGTGCCAGCCACCCCGGGGGGGGCATAGCCAAAAACATTCAGTACTTC.

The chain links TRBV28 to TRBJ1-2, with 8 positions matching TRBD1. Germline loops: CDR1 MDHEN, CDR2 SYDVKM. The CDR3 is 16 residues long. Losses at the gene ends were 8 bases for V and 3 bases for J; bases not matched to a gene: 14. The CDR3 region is CASASGTGQGDYGYTF. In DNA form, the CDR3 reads TGTGCCAGCGCCTCCGGGACAGGACAAGGTGACTATGGCTACACCTTC.

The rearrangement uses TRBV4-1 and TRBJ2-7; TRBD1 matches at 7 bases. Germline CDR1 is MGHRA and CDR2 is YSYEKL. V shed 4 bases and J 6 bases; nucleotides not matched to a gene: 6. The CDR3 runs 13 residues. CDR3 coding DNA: TGCGCCAGCAGCCCCACAGGGGTTTCCGAGCAGTACGTC. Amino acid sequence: CASSPTGVSEQYV.

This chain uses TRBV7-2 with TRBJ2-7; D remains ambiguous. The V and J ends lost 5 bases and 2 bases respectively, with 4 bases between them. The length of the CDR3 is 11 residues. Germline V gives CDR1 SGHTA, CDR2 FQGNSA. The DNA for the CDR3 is TGTGCCAGCAGCGAGGCCTACGAGCAGTACTTC. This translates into CASSEAYEQYF.